The 12 T cell receptor beta chains given below trace back to one sample, sequenced in a study of blood T cell repertoires in COVID-19. Measured with immunoSEQ multiplex PCR; TCRdb has only the in-frame clones, and not every one. The data show about 81,000 clones, 70% to 85% seen once. The sample taken for sequencing was peripheral blood. These TCRs come from a human donor in a cohort sampled during active COVID-19.

V and J are TRBV5-1 and TRBJ1-1, with no clear D. V was pared by 4 bases and J by 1 base, with 5 bases between. Germline lookup yields CDR1 SGHRS and CDR2 YFSETQ. This CDR3 has 12 amino acids. Here the CDR3 reads CASSRQNTEAFF. The CDR3 DNA reads TGCGCCAGCAGCCGACAGAACACTGAAGCTTTCTTT. Filled out from reference TRBV5-1 and TRBJ1-1, the complete variable domain reads KAGVTQTPRYLIKTRGQQVTLSCSPISGHRSVSWYQQTPGQGLQFLFEYFSETQRNKGNFPGRFSGRQFSNSRSEMNVSTLELGDSALYLCASSRQNTEAFFGQGTRLTVV.

This clone has more than one count but fewer than ten. The rearrangement links TRBV7-9 to TRBJ1-2, with 11 bases fitting TRBD1. V shed 4 bases, J shed 4 bases, and the junction held 14 bases outside the gene matches. Per germline, CDR1 SEHNR and CDR2 FQNEAQ (reference sequence). The CDR3 is 18 residues long. Here the CDR3 reads CASSSIPPGDRGGYGYTF. CDR3 coding DNA: TGTGCCAGCAGCTCCATACCCCCGGGGGACAGGGGGGGCTATGGCTACACCTTC.

The chain is built from TRBV9 and TRBJ1-2, with 9 bases matching TRBD1. CDR1 is SGDLS and CDR2 is YYNGEE in the germline V gene. The CDR3 spans 12 residues. V dropped 7 bases and J dropped 8; count of bases not matched to a gene: 6. The CDR3 here is CASAKDRGGYTF. The CDR3 nucleotides read TGTGCCAGCGCAAAGGACAGGGGAGGCTACACCTTC.

This clone appeared a few times. The chain carries TRBV24-1 and TRBJ2-5; 8 bases agree with TRBD1. This CDR3 spans 16 amino acids. Germline-derived CDR1 and CDR2 are KGHDR and SFDVKD. The junction had 6 bases not matched to a gene; V was cut back by 3 bases and J by 1 base. The DNA for the CDR3 is TGTGCCACCAGTGATCGGAACACAGGGGGCCAAGAGACCCAGTACTTC. Its translation: CATSDRNTGGQETQYF.

The chain couples TRBV6-2 or TRBV6-3 to TRBJ2-3; TRBD2 matches at 11 bases. The V and J ends lost 2 bases and 2 bases, in that order; junction bases with no gene match: 9. The CDR3 has 18 amino acids. The germline V gene encodes CDR1 MNHEY and CDR2 SVGEGT. CDR3 loop: CASSYGRLAGPYTDTQYF. The CDR3 DNA follows: TGTGCCAGCAGTTACGGTCGACTAGCGGGGCCCTACACAGATACGCAGTATTTT.

This sequence joins TRBV15 and TRBJ2-7; D remains unclear. The CDR3 has 13 residues. In germline, CDR1 is LNHNV, CDR2 YYDKDF (reference sequence). V was shortened by 0 bases and J by 5 bases, with 8 bases between the two germline ends. The CDR3 here is CATSRDLGDEQYF. The CDR3 nucleotides read TGTGCCACCAGCAGAGATCTGGGCGACGAGCAGTACTTC.

The chain uses TRBV5-5 and TRBJ2-7; 16 positions match TRBD2. V was pared by 0 bases and J by 6 bases, with 12 bases of the junction left unmatched. Germline assignment: CDR1 SGHKS and CDR2 YYEKEE (reference sequence). CDR3 size: 19 residues. The CDR3 DNA reads TGTGCCAGCAGCTTGGACGGCGCGGGACTAGCGGGGGGGCCTCGCGAGCAGTACTTC. Amino acids: CASSLDGAGLAGGPREQYF.

The chain uses TRBV7-9 and TRBJ1-3; possible D gene TRBD1, 6 bases. Looked up from germline, CDR1 is SEHNR and CDR2 is FQNEAQ (reference sequence). Trimming removed 8 bases at V and 5 bases at J, with 16 bases between. CDR3 length: 14 amino acids. CDR3 in amino acids: CASLGTLGRNTIYF. The CDR3 DNA reads TGTGCCAGCCTAGGGACACTCGGGAGAAACACCATATATTTT.

The rearrangement joins TRBV11-2 to TRBJ1-6; TRBD1 is a possible D gene (5 bases). Trimming stripped 9 bases from V and 8 bases from J, with 11 bases between. Germline-derived CDR1 and CDR2 are SGHAT and FQNNGV. The CDR3 runs to 12 residues. CDR3 DNA sequence: TGTGCCAGTCAGGGCGGTGATTCACCCCTCCACTTT. Translated, it gives CASQGGDSPLHF.

The chain joins TRBV3-1 (or the pseudogene TRBV3-2) to TRBJ2-2; 9 bases match TRBD1. This CDR3 comprises 16 residues. Germline V gene data show CDR1 as LGHDT and CDR2 as YNNKEL (reference sequence). V shed 0 bases and J 6 bases; nucleotides not matched to a gene: 5. The CDR3 DNA reads as TGTGCCAGCAGCCAAGAGGCACAGGGGGCGTCCGGGGAGCTGTTTTTT. It is translated as CASSQEAQGASGELFF.

Written as DNA, the CDR3 is TGTGCCAGCAGTGAAGAGGGGGGGGGCCACTATACGCAGTATTTT. Its translation is CASSEEGGGHYTQYF. V gene TRBV6-4 combines with J gene TRBJ2-3; D is perhaps TRBD2 (7 bases). V was pared by 3 bases and J by 7 bases, with 17 bases between. CDR3 length: 15 residues. Germline V gives CDR1 MRHNA, CDR2 SNTAGT.

The chain has TRBV5-5 and TRBJ1-1; D gene uncertain. With 2 bases removed from V and 4 bases from J, the gap between germline ends came to 15 bases. There are 15 residues in the CDR3. Germline V CDR1 and CDR2: SGHKS, YYEKEE (reference sequence). The CDR3 coding sequence is TGTGCCAGCAGCTTTGCGTCTGGAGGTAGCACTGAAGCTTTCTTT. This sequence encodes CASSFASGGSTEAFF.